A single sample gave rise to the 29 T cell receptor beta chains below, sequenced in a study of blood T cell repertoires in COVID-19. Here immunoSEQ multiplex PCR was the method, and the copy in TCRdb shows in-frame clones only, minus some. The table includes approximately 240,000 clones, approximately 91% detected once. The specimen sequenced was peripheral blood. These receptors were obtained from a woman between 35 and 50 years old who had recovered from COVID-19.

The chain's CDR3 is CASSLGTSVSYEQYF. The CDR3 DNA reads TGTGCCAGCAGCTTAGGGACTAGCGTCTCCTACGAGCAGTACTTC. The chain recombines TRBV7-2 with TRBJ2-7, with 9 bases that match TRBD2. Germline CDR1 reads SGHTA; CDR2 reads FQGNSA. V dropped 1 base and J dropped 0; count of bases not matched to a gene: 1. The CDR3 extends over 15 amino acids.

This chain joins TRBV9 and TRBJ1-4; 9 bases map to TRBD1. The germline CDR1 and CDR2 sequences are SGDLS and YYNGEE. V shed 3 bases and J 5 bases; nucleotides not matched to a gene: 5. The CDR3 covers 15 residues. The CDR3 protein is CASSGEGTGNEKLFF. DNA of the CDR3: TGTGCCAGCAGCGGAGAGGGGACAGGGAATGAAAAACTGTTTTTT.

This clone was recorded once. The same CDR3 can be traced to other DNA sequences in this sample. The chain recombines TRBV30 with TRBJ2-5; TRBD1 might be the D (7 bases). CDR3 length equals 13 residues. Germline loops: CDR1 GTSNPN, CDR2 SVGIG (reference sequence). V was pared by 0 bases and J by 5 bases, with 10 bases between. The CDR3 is CAWSVGGGETQYF. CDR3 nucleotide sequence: TGTGCCTGGAGTGTTGGAGGGGGCGAGACCCAGTACTTC.

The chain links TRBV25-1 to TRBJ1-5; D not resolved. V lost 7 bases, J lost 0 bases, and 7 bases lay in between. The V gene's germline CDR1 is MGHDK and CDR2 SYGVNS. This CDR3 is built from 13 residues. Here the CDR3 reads CASISPSNQPQHF. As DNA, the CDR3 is TGTGCCAGCATTAGTCCTAGCAATCAGCCCCAGCATTTT.

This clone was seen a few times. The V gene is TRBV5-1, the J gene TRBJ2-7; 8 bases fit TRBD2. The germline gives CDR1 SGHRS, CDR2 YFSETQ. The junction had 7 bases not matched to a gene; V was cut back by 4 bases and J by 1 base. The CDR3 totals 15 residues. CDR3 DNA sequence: TGCGCCAGCAGCCCAGCAAGCGGGAGTTCCTACGAGCAGTACTTC. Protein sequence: CASSPASGSSYEQYF.

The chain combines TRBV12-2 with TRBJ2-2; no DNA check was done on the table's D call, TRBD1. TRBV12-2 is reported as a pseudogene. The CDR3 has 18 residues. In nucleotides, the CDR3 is TGTGCAAGTCGCACCCCGACAGGGTGTAAGAAGGTGTCCGGGGAGCTGTTTTTT. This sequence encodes CASRTPTGCKKVSGELFF.

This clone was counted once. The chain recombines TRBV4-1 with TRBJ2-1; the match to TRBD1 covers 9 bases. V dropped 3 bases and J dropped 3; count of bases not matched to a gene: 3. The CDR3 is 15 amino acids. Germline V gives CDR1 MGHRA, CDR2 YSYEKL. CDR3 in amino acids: CASSQGTGYYNEQFF. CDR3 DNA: TGCGCCAGCAGCCAGGGGACAGGGTACTACAATGAGCAGTTCTTC.

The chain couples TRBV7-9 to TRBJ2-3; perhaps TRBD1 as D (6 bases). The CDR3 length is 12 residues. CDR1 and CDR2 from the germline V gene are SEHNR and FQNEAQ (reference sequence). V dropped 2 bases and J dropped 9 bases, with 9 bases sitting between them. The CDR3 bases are TGTGCCAGCAGCTTACCCAGGGGAACGCAGTATTTT. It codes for CASSLPRGTQYF.

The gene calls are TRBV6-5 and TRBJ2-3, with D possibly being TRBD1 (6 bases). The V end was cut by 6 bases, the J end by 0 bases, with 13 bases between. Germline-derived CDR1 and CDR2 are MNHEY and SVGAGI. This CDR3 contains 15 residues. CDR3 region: CASRYGQMSTDTQYF. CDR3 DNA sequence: TGTGCCAGCAGATACGGACAGATGAGCACAGATACGCAGTATTTT.

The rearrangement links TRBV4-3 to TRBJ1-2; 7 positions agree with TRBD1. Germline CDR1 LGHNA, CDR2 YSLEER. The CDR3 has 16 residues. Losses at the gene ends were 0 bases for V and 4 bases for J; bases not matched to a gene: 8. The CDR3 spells CASSQDGQGDIYGYTF. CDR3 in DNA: TGCGCCAGCAGCCAAGATGGGCAGGGGGATATCTATGGCTACACCTTC.

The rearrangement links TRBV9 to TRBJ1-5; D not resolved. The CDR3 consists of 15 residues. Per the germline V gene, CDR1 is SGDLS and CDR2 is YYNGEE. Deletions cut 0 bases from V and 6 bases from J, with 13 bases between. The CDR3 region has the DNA TGTGCCAGCAGCGTAGGGGCGATGGTGGGTCAGCCCCAGCATTTT. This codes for CASSVGAMVGQPQHF.

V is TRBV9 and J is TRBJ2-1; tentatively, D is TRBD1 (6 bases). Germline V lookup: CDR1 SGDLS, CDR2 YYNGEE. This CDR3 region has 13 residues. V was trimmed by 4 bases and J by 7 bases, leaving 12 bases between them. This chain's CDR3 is CASSTHRDNEQFF. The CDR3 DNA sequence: TGTGCCAGCAGCACACACAGGGATAATGAGCAGTTCTTC.

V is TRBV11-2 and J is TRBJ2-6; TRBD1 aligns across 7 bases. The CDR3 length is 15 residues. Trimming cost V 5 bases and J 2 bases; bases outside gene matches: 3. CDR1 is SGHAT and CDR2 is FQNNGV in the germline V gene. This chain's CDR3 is CASSATGAGANVLTF. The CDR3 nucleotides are TGTGCCAGCAGCGCAACAGGGGCTGGGGCCAACGTCCTGACTTTC.

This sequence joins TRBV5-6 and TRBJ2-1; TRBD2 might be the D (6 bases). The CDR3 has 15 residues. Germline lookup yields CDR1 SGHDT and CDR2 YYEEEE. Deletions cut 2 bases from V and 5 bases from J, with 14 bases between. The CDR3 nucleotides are TGTGCCAGCAGCTTTCCGCGGGGTTGGAACAATGAGCAGTTCTTC. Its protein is CASSFPRGWNNEQFF.

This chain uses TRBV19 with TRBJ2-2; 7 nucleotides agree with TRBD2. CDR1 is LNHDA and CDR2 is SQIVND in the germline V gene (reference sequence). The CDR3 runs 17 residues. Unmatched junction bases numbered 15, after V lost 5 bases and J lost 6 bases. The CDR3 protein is CASSVGVGRGRAGELFF. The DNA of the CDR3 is TGTGCCAGTAGTGTTGGAGTGGGGAGGGGAAGGGCCGGGGAGCTGTTTTTT.

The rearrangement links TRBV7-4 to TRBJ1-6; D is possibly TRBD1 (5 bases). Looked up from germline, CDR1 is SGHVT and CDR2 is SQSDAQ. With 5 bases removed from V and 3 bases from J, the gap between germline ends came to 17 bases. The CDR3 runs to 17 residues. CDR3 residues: CASSGHAGLFYNSPLHF. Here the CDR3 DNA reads TGTGCCAGCAGCGGTCACGCAGGGCTTTTCTATAATTCACCCCTCCACTTT.

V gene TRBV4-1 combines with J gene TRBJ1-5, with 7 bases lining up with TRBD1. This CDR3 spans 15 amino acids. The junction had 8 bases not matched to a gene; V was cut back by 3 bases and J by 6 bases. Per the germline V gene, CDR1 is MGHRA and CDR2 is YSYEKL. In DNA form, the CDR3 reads TGCGCCAGCAGCCAGTTACAGGGGTTCGGTCAGCCCCAGCATTTT. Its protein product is CASSQLQGFGQPQHF.

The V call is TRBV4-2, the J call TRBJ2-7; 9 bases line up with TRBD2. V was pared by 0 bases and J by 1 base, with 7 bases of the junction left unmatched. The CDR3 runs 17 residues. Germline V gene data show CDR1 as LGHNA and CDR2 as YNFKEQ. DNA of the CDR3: TGTGCCAGCAGCCAAGATATGGCGGGGGGGCGGTCCTACGAGCAGTACTTC. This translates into CASSQDMAGGRSYEQYF.

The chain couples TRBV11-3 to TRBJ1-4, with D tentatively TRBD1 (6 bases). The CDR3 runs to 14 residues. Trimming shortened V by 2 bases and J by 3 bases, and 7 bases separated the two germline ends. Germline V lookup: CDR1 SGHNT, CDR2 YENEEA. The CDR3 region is CASSLRTANEKLFF. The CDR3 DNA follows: TGTGCCAGCAGCTTAAGGACAGCTAATGAAAAACTGTTTTTT. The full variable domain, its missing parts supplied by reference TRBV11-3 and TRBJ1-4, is EAGVVQSPRYKIIEKKQPVAFWCNPISGHNTLYWYLQNLGQGPELLIRYENEEAVDDSQLPKDRFSAERLKGVDSTLKIQPAELGDSAVYLCASSLRTANEKLFFGSGTQLSVL.

The CDR3 region has the DNA TGTGCCAGCAGGAAACTTGGGGGCGGCCGGGATGGCTACACCTTC. Protein: CASRKLGGGRDGYTF. This chain connects TRBV6-5 to TRBJ1-2; TRBD1 might be the D (6 bases). V dropped 6 bases and J dropped 6 bases, with 20 bases sitting between them. The CDR3 runs 15 residues. Germline V gene lookup returns CDR1 MNHEY and CDR2 SVGAGI.

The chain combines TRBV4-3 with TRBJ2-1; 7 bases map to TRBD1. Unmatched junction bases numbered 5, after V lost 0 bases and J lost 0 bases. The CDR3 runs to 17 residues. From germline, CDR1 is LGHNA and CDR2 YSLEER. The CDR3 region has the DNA TGCGCCAGCAGCCAAGAACCACAGGGGAGCTCCTACAATGAGCAGTTCTTC. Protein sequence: CASSQEPQGSSYNEQFF.

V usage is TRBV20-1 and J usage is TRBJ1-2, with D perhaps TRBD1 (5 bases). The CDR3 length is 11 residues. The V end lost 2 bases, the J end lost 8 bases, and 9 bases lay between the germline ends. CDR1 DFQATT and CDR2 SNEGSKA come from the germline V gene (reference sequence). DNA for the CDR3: TGCAGTGCTAGACAGGGTCAAGGCTACACCTTC. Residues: CSARQGQGYTF.

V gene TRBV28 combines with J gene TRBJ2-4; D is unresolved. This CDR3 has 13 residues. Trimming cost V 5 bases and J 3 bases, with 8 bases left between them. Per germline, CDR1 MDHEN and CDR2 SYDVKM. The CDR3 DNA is TGTGCCAGCAGTCCGGGTCTCAAAAACATTCAGTACTTC. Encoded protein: CASSPGLKNIQYF.

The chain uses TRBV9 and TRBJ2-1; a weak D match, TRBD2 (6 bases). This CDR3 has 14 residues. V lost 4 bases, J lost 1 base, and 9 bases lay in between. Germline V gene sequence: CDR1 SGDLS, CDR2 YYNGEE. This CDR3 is CASSPGLSYNEQFF. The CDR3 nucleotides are TGTGCCAGCAGCCCGGGACTTTCCTACAATGAGCAGTTCTTC. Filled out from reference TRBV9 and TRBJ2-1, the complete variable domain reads DSGVTQTPKHLITATGQRVTLRCSPRSGDLSVYWYQQSLDQGLQFLIQYYNGEERAKGNILERFSAQQFPDLHSELNLSSLELGDSALYFCASSPGLSYNEQFFGPGTRLTVL.

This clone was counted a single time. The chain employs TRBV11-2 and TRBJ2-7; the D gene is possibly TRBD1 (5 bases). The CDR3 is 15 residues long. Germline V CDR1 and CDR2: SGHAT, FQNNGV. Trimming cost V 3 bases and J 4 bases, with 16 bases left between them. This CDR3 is CASSFSRQGTYEQYF. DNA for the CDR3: TGTGCCAGCAGCTTTTCCCGCCAGGGAACATACGAGCAGTACTTC. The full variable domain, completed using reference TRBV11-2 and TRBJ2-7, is EAGVAQSPRYKIIEKRQSVAFWCNPISGHATLYWYQQILGQGPKLLIQFQNNGVVDDSQLPKDRFSAERLKGVDSTLKIQPAKLEDSAVYLCASSFSRQGTYEQYFGPGTRLTVT.

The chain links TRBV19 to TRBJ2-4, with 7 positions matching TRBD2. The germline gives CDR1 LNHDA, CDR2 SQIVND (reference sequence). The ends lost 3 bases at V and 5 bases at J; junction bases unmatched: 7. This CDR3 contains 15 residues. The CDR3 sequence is CASSMPQRGQNIQYF. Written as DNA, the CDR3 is TGTGCCAGTAGTATGCCCCAGCGGGGTCAAAACATTCAGTACTTC.

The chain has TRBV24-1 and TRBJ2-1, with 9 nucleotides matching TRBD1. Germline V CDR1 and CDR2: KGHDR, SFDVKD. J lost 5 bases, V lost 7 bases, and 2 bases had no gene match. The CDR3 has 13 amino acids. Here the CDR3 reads CATSGQGHNEQFF. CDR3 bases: TGTGCCACCAGCGGACAGGGGCACAATGAGCAGTTCTTC.

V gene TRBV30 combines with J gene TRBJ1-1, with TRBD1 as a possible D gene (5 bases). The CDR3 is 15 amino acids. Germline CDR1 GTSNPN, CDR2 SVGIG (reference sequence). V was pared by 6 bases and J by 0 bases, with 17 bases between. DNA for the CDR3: TGTGCCTGTAAGGGGCGACAGCTGTTGAACACTGAAGCTTTCTTT. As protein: CACKGRQLLNTEAFF.

In nucleotides, the CDR3 is TGCGCCAGCAGCTTGGCCGATAGGGGATCCTACGAGCAGTACTTC. Translated: CASSLADRGSYEQYF. The rearrangement links TRBV5-1 to TRBJ2-7; a weak D match, TRBD1 (5 bases). V shed 0 bases and J shed 1 base, with 11 bases lying between them. The CDR3 is 15 amino acids. The germline gives CDR1 SGHRS, CDR2 YFSETQ.